Here is one T cell receptor (beta chain) with its context. Per the original methods: Reference gene primer amplification yielded estimated nucleated cell counts. Assay used: immunoSEQ multiplex PCR; TCRdb lists only in-frame clones, some missing. The V and J calls and the clone size are those of that table, but D and trimming were determined from the DNA. The profile shows a few hundred thousand clones, 80% to 90% of them singletons. This specimen comes from a study of blood T cell repertoires in COVID-19. CDR1 is SGHTA, CDR2 FQGNSA, per germline. V lost 3 bases, J lost 6 bases, and 21 bases lay in between. This CDR3 has 17 residues.

The receptor was derived from a young man who had recovered from COVID-19. The J gene is TRBJ2-1, the V gene TRBV7-2; D may be TRBD1 (6 bases). The sample comprised peripheral blood. The CDR3 sequence: CASSFQTGTNPPNEQFF. The CDR3 coding sequence is TGTGCCAGCAGCTTCCAAACCGGGACAAATCCCCCCAATGAGCAGTTCTTC.